This T cell receptor beta chain was captured in a study of cytomegalovirus exposure and HLA in healthy donors. Study conclusions and caveats: Among TCR beta chains of equal frequency, HLA-associated ones were more clonally expanded in a later analysis.

The PCR made use of 60 Vbeta and 13 Jbeta primers. Method: immunoSEQ multiplex PCR; TCRdb's copy keeps in-frame clones and lacks some. The sample lists 80,000 to 90,000 clones; 65% to 80% were seen once. As regards this clone: The antigen remains unidentified.

Germline CDR1 is LNHDA and CDR2 is SQIVND (reference sequence). V lost 6 bases to trimming and J lost 5 bases, with 22 bases between them. This CDR3 spans 16 amino acids. The sequence was obtained from a man younger than 40 in good health and CMV-seronegative. The sequencing sample was made of PBMCs. J is TRBJ1-1 and V is TRBV19; a weak D match, TRBD1 (6 bases). CDR3 DNA: TGTGCCAGTAGGACTCCAACAGGGACCGGCGGGACTGAAGCTTTCTTT. It is translated as CASRTPTGTGGTEAFF.